A selection of T cell receptor beta chains follows, all from one sample in a study of cytomegalovirus exposure and HLA in healthy donors. The repertoire was sequenced with immunoSEQ multiplex PCR; TCRdb's copy has only in-frame clones and lacks some. Counted here are around 130,000 clones, around 71% occurring once; the ten biggest clones make up approximately 2.6%. The sequencing sample was made of PBMCs. These receptors were obtained from a woman aged 55-70 years in good health and CMV-seropositive. CDR3s include the opening cysteine and the closing phenylalanine or tryptophan. D genes are given only for firm matches. Rows may omit the clone size; those that give it use once, few, many or a size class.

abundance: few
j_gene: TRBJ1-1
d_gene: .
v_gene: TRBV19
CDR3aa: CASSMEGNTEAFF
CDR3nt: TGTGCCAGTAGTATGGAGGGGAACACTGAAGCTTTCTTT

abundance: .
j_gene: TRBJ1-6
d_gene: .
v_gene: TRBV7-9
CDR3aa: CASTEWGRVVGEPLHF
CDR3nt: TGTGCCAGCACCGAATGGGGCAGGGTGGTAGGCGAGCCCCTCCACTTT

abundance: .
j_gene: TRBJ2-4
d_gene: .
v_gene: TRBV5-1
CDR3aa: CASSTPTEAENIQYF
CDR3nt: TGCGCCAGCAGCACCCCGACAGAAGCCGAAAACATTCAGTACTTC

abundance: .
j_gene: TRBJ2-7
d_gene: TRBD1
v_gene: TRBV5-1
CDR3aa: CASSFPGQGVYEQYF
CDR3nt: TGCGCCAGCAGCTTTCCGGGACAGGGGGTTTACGAGCAGTACTTC

abundance: .
j_gene: TRBJ1-5
d_gene: .
v_gene: TRBV2
CDR3aa: CASRGTKGAEQPQHF
CDR3nt: TGTGCCAGCAGGGGGACAAAGGGCGCGGAACAGCCCCAGCATTTT

abundance: .
j_gene: TRBJ1-1
d_gene: TRBD1
v_gene: TRBV6-6
CDR3aa: CASLFGTADTEAFF
CDR3nt: TGTGCCAGCCTTTTCGGGACAGCGGACACTGAAGCTTTCTTT

abundance: .
j_gene: TRBJ2-2
d_gene: .
v_gene: TRBV29-1
CDR3aa: CSVGLRLTGELFF
CDR3nt: TGCAGCGTTGGACTTAGGCTGACCGGGGAGCTGTTTTTT

abundance: .
j_gene: TRBJ1-2
d_gene: TRBD1
v_gene: TRBV7-9
CDR3aa: CASSIPGGENYGYTF
CDR3nt: TGTGCCAGCAGCATCCCAGGGGGTGAGAACTATGGCTACACCTTC

abundance: .
j_gene: TRBJ2-3
d_gene: TRBD2
v_gene: TRBV19
CDR3aa: CASSDSSGAADTQYF
CDR3nt: TGTGCCAGTAGTGACTCCAGCGGGGCCGCAGATACGCAGTATTTT

abundance: .
j_gene: TRBJ2-1
d_gene: TRBD2
v_gene: TRBV5-1
CDR3aa: CASSRTSESYNEQFF
CDR3nt: TGCGCCAGCAGCCGGACTAGCGAATCCTACAATGAGCAGTTCTTC

abundance: .
j_gene: TRBJ2-2
d_gene: .
v_gene: TRBV28
CDR3aa: CASSTGGLNTGELFF
CDR3nt: TGTGCCAGCAGTACGGGTGGTTTGAACACCGGGGAGCTGTTTTTT

abundance: .
j_gene: TRBJ1-1
d_gene: .
v_gene: TRBV7-9
CDR3aa: CASSLSGARGRNTEAFF
CDR3nt: TGTGCCAGCAGCTTAAGCGGGGCTAGAGGACGGAACACTGAAGCTTTCTTT

abundance: .
j_gene: TRBJ1-1
d_gene: .
v_gene: TRBV28
CDR3aa: CASSIGQRNTEAFF
CDR3nt: TGTGCCAGCAGTATCGGACAGAGGAACACTGAAGCTTTCTTT

abundance: .
j_gene: TRBJ1-5
d_gene: .
v_gene: TRBV5-6
CDR3aa: CASSLGQINQPQHF
CDR3nt: TGTGCCAGCAGCTTAGGACAGATCAATCAGCCCCAGCATTTT

abundance: .
j_gene: TRBJ1-2
d_gene: TRBD1
v_gene: TRBV28
CDR3aa: CASSSRTGSNYGYTF
CDR3nt: TGTGCCAGCAGTTCCCGGACAGGGAGTAACTATGGCTACACCTTC

abundance: .
j_gene: TRBJ1-2
d_gene: TRBD1
v_gene: TRBV7-8
CDR3aa: CASSLTTGGSYGYTF
CDR3nt: TGTGCCAGCAGCTTGACGACAGGGGGATCCTATGGCTACACCTTC

abundance: .
j_gene: TRBJ2-5
d_gene: TRBD2
v_gene: TRBV9
CDR3aa: CASSEGLRGGGQETQYF
CDR3nt: TGTGCCAGCAGCGAGGGTTTGCGCGGGGGAGGCCAAGAGACCCAGTACTTC

abundance: .
j_gene: TRBJ1-5
d_gene: .
v_gene: TRBV19
CDR3aa: CASSSPGGNQPQHF
CDR3nt: TGTGCCAGTAGTTCCCCGGGGGGAAATCAGCCCCAGCATTTT

abundance: .
j_gene: TRBJ1-1
d_gene: TRBD1
v_gene: TRBV6-6
CDR3aa: CASRSGQANTEAFF
CDR3nt: TGTGCCAGCAGATCGGGACAGGCGAACACTGAAGCTTTCTTT

abundance: .
j_gene: TRBJ2-2
d_gene: TRBD1
v_gene: TRBV29-1
CDR3aa: CSVEMGQGATGELFF
CDR3nt: TGCAGCGTTGAGATGGGACAGGGAGCTACCGGGGAGCTGTTTTTT

abundance: .
j_gene: TRBJ1-6
d_gene: TRBD1
v_gene: TRBV5-8
CDR3aa: CASSLLIRIEDRNSPLHF
CDR3nt: TGTGCCAGCAGCTTACTAATCAGAATCGAGGACAGGAATTCACCCCTCCACTTT

abundance: few
j_gene: TRBJ1-6
d_gene: .
v_gene: TRBV18
CDR3aa: CASSNAGDVNSPLHF
CDR3nt: TGTGCCAGTTCAAATGCAGGGGACGTGAATTCACCCCTCCACTTT

abundance: .
j_gene: TRBJ1-2
d_gene: .
v_gene: TRBV19
CDR3aa: CASKRGGPPNYGYTF
CDR3nt: TGTGCCAGTAAAAGGGGGGGGCCCCCTAACTATGGCTACACCTTC

abundance: .
j_gene: TRBJ2-7
d_gene: .
v_gene: TRBV12-5
CDR3aa: CASAPDQGRYEQYF
CDR3nt: TGTGCTAGTGCCCCGGACCAGGGAAGGTACGAGCAGTACTTC

abundance: few
j_gene: TRBJ2-7
d_gene: TRBD1
v_gene: TRBV5-1
CDR3aa: CASSAGQGAYEQYF
CDR3nt: TGCGCCAGCAGCGCGGGACAGGGGGCCTACGAGCAGTACTTC

abundance: .
j_gene: TRBJ1-5
d_gene: .
v_gene: TRBV19
CDR3aa: CASSRQRRDDPQHF
CDR3nt: TGTGCCAGTAGTAGGCAGCGCAGGGATGACCCCCAGCATTTT

abundance: .
j_gene: TRBJ2-7
d_gene: .
v_gene: TRBV5-1
CDR3aa: CASRLPGEYYEQYF
CDR3nt: TGCGCCAGCAGACTCCCCGGAGAGTACTACGAGCAGTACTTC

abundance: once
j_gene: TRBJ1-2
d_gene: .
v_gene: TRBV21-1
CDR3aa: CASSLLGPGQPPRVYYGYTF
CDR3nt: TGTGCCAGCAGCCTCCTCGGTCCGGGACAACCCCCCAGGGTGTACTATGGCTACACCTTC

abundance: few
j_gene: TRBJ1-1
d_gene: .
v_gene: TRBV7-8
CDR3aa: CASTGGTEAFF
CDR3nt: TGTGCCTCGACCGGGGGCACTGAAGCTTTCTTT

abundance: .
j_gene: TRBJ2-5
d_gene: .
v_gene: TRBV7-8
CDR3aa: CASSLNEVRQETQYF
CDR3nt: TGTGCCAGCAGCTTAAATGAAGTCCGGCAAGAGACCCAGTACTTC

abundance: .
j_gene: TRBJ2-2
d_gene: TRBD1
v_gene: TRBV5-1
CDR3aa: CASLWGPDRVKTGELFF
CDR3nt: TGCGCCAGCCTCTGGGGGCCAGACAGGGTAAAAACCGGGGAGCTGTTTTTT

abundance: few
j_gene: TRBJ2-1
d_gene: TRBD2
v_gene: TRBV27
CDR3aa: CASSPSGGPYNEQFF
CDR3nt: TGTGCCAGCAGTCCAAGCGGGGGGCCCTACAATGAGCAGTTCTTC

abundance: .
j_gene: TRBJ1-1
d_gene: .
v_gene: TRBV5-4
CDR3aa: CASSLGSGRDTEAFF
CDR3nt: TGTGCCAGCAGCTTGGGTTCGGGGAGGGACACTGAAGCTTTCTTT

abundance: .
j_gene: TRBJ2-7
d_gene: TRBD1
v_gene: TRBV10-1
CDR3aa: CASSAPGQGTYEQYF
CDR3nt: TGCGCCAGCAGTGCCCCGGGACAGGGGACCTACGAGCAGTACTTC

abundance: .
j_gene: TRBJ1-4
d_gene: .
v_gene: TRBV7-9
CDR3aa: CASSPGLRNEKLFF
CDR3nt: TGTGCCAGCAGCCCGGGACTCCGGAATGAAAAACTGTTTTTT

abundance: few
j_gene: TRBJ2-2
d_gene: .
v_gene: TRBV27
CDR3aa: CASSRGTGELFF
CDR3nt: TGTGCCAGCAGTCGGGGCACCGGGGAGCTGTTTTTT

abundance: .
j_gene: TRBJ1-5
d_gene: TRBD1
v_gene: TRBV27
CDR3aa: CASSWDRASQPQHF
CDR3nt: TGTGCCAGCAGCTGGGACAGGGCGAGTCAGCCCCAGCATTTT

abundance: few
j_gene: TRBJ1-3
d_gene: .
v_gene: TRBV5-8
CDR3aa: CASSSRQNSGNTIYF
CDR3nt: TGTGCCAGCAGCTCCCGACAAAACTCTGGAAACACCATATATTTT

abundance: few
j_gene: TRBJ2-3
d_gene: TRBD2
v_gene: TRBV9
CDR3aa: CASSVSGGSTDTQYF
CDR3nt: TGTGCCAGCAGCGTTTCGGGGGGGAGCACAGATACGCAGTATTTT

abundance: .
j_gene: TRBJ1-3
d_gene: TRBD1
v_gene: TRBV6-1
CDR3aa: CASSDLGQGGNRYTIYF
CDR3nt: TGTGCCAGCAGTGACCTCGGACAGGGGGGAAATAGGTACACCATATATTTT

abundance: .
j_gene: TRBJ1-3
d_gene: .
v_gene: TRBV4-1
CDR3aa: CASSQEGVQGLSGNTIYF
CDR3nt: TGCGCCAGCAGCCAAGAAGGGGTCCAGGGCCTCTCCGGAAACACCATATATTTT

abundance: .
j_gene: TRBJ1-6
d_gene: .
v_gene: TRBV6-1
CDR3aa: CASSVGGLSYNSPLHF
CDR3nt: TGTGCCAGCAGTGTAGGAGGTCTCTCCTATAATTCACCCCTCCACTTT